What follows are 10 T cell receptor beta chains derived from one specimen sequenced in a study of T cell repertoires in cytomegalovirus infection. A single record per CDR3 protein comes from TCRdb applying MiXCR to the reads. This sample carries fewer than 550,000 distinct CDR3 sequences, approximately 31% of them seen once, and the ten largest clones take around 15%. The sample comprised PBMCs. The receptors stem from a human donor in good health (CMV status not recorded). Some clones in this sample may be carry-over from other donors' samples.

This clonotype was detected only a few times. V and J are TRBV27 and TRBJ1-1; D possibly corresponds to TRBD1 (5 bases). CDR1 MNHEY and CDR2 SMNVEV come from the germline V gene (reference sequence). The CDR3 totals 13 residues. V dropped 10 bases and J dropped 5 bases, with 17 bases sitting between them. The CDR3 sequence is CATLGLAGTEAFF. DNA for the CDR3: TGTGCCACTCTGGGACTCGCGGGAACTGAAGCTTTCTTT.

This CDR3 is CASSFYPGELFF. In DNA, the CDR3 is TGTGCCAGCAGCTTCTATCCCGGGGAGCTGTTTTTT. This chain joins TRBV11-2 and TRBJ2-2; unclear D gene. This CDR3 is 12 amino acids long. V was pared by 3 bases and J by 6 bases, with 5 bases between. Germline CDR1 SGHAT, CDR2 FQNNGV.

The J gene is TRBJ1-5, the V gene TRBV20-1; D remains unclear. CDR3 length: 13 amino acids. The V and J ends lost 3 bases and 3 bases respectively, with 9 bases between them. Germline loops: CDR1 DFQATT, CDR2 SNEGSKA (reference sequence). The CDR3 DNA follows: TGCAGTGCTAGTGGGCAGATCAATCAGCCCCAGCATTTT. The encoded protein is CSASGQINQPQHF.

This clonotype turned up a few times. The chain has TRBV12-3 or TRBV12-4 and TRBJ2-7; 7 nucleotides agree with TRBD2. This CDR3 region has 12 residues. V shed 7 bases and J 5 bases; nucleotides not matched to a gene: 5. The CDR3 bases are TGTGCCAGCACCTCACGGGGGGACGAGCAGTACTTC. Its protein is CASTSRGDEQYF.

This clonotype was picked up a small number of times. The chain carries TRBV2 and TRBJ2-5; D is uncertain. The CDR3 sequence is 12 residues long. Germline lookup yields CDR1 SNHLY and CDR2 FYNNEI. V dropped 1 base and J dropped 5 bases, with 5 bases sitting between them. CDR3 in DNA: TGTGCCAGCAGTGAAGGGTGGGAGACCCAGTACTTC. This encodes CASSEGWETQYF. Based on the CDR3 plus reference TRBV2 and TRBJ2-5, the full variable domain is EPEVTQTPSHQVTQMGQEVILRCVPISNHLYFYWYRQILGQKVEFLVSFYNNEISEKSEIFDDQFSVERPDGSNFTLKIRSTKLEDSAMYFCASSEGWETQYFGPGTRLLVL.

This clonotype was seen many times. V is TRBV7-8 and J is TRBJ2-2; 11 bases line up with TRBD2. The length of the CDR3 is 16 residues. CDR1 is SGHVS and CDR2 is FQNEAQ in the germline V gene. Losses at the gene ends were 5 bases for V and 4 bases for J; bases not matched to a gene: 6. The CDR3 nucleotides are TGTGCCAGCAGCCAACTAGCGGGGGTTGGCACCGGGGAGCTGTTTTTT. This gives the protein CASSQLAGVGTGELFF. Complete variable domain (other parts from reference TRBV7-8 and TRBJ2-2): GAGVSQSPRYKVAKRGQDVALRCDPISGHVSLFWYQQALGQGPEFLTYFQNEAQLDKSGLPSDRFFAERPEGSVSTLKIQRTQQEDSAVYLCASSQLAGVGTGELFFGEGSRLTVL.

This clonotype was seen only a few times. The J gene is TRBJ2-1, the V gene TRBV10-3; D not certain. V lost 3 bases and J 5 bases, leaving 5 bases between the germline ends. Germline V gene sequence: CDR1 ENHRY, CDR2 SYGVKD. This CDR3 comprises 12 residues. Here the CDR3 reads CAISDRNNEQFF. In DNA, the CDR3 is TGTGCCATCAGTGACCGGAACAATGAGCAGTTCTTC.

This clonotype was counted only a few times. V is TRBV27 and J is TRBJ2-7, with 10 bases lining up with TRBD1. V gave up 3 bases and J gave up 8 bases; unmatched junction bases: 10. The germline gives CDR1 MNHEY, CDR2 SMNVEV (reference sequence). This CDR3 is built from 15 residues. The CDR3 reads CASSLTWGTGDKQYF. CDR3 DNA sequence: TGTGCCAGCAGTTTGACCTGGGGGACAGGGGATAAGCAGTACTTC.

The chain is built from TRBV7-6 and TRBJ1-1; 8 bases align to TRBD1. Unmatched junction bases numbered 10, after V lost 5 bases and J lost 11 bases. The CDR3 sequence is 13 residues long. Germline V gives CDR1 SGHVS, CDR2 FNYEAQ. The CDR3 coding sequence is TGTGCCAGCAGCCCTGGGACAGGCAGGGACGCTTTCTTT. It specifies CASSPGTGRDAFF.

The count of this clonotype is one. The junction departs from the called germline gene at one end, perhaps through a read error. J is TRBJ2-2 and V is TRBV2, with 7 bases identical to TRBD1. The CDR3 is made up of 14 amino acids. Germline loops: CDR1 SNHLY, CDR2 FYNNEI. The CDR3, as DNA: TGTGCCAGCACCCGACAGGGAAACACCGGGGTGCTGTTTTTT. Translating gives CASTRQGNTGVLFF.